Below, 2 T cell receptor beta chains from the same sample are listed, as sequenced in a study of neurological immune-mediated disorders. TCRdb reprocessed the 5' RACE reads with MiXCR, giving one entry per CDR3 protein. The sample holds approximately 65,000 distinct CDR3 sequences, 3.5% to 5% seen once. The sample taken for sequencing was PBMCs. All receptors derive from a man between 45 and 60 years old with multiple sclerosis.

This clonotype was seen many times. The J gene is TRBJ1-3, the V gene TRBV5-1; D remains unclear. This CDR3 comprises 15 residues. Trimming pared 0 bases from V and 0 bases from J, leaving 7 bases between. Germline V gene sequence: CDR1 SGHRS, CDR2 YFSETQ. The CDR3 bases are TGCGCCAGCAGCTTGGACCCGAGCTCTGGAAACACCATATATTTT. Translated, it gives CASSLDPSSGNTIYF.

This clonotype was counted many times. The rearrangement joins TRBV6-5 to TRBJ1-1; D is perhaps TRBD1 (6 bases). The CDR3 spans 15 residues. The germline V and J ends were trimmed by 7 bases and 3 bases, with 18 bases remaining between them. CDR1 and CDR2 from the germline V gene are MNHEY and SVGAGI. CDR3 region: CASTLGGGSHTEAFF. As DNA, the CDR3 is TGTGCCAGCACCCTCGGGGGGGGCTCACACACTGAAGCTTTCTTT.